These 22 T cell receptor beta chains were sequenced from one sample in a study of shared clonotypes between healthy human individuals. Some clones are missing from TCRdb's copy, which holds only in-frame ones; the method was immunoSEQ multiplex PCR. The table shows under 2,000,000 clones, with about 95% occurring only once. CD45RO-negative, CCR7-selected cells formed the naive CD8 fraction, which excluded terminally differentiated effector memory CD45RA+ cells. What was sequenced was naive CD8+ T cells sorted from blood. These receptors were obtained from a man younger than 30 in good health.

This clone occurred once. The genes are TRBV9 and TRBJ1-6; 8 bases are a match to TRBD1. The V segment lost 1 base and the J segment 10 bases; nucleotides outside the gene matches: 7. CDR3 length: 15 amino acids. Germline V gene sequence: CDR1 SGDLS, CDR2 YYNGEE. CDR3 bases: TGTGCCAGCAGCGTATCAGGGGGCGAGGGATCACCCCTCCACTTT. Amino acids: CASSVSGGEGSPLHF.

The rearrangement joins TRBV4-1 to TRBJ2-1; 7 bases map to TRBD1. V trimming: 3 bases; J trimming: 10 bases; junction bases outside the gene matches: 9. This CDR3 is 14 amino acids long. Germline V lookup: CDR1 MGHRA, CDR2 YSYEKL. The CDR3 spells CASSQLEGQQEQFF. CDR3 in DNA: TGCGCCAGCAGCCAGCTAGAGGGACAGCAAGAGCAGTTCTTC.

The chain links TRBV4-1 to TRBJ1-5, with 7 bases that match TRBD1. The CDR3 is 13 amino acids. Unmatched junction bases numbered 0, after V lost 2 bases and J lost 5 bases. Germline V gene data show CDR1 as MGHRA and CDR2 as YSYEKL. The CDR3 spells CASSQQGDQPQHF. CDR3 nucleotides: TGCGCCAGCAGCCAACAGGGGGATCAGCCCCAGCATTTT.

This clone has a handful of counts. The chain carries TRBV4-1 and TRBJ1-1; TRBD1 matches 7 bases. CDR3 size: 12 residues. The J segment lost 5 bases and the V segment lost 6 bases, leaving 3 bases of the junction unmatched. The V gene's germline CDR1 is MGHRA and CDR2 YSYEKL. As DNA, the CDR3 is TGCGCCAGCAGACAGACAGGGACTGAAGCTTTCTTT. Residues: CASRQTGTEAFF.

This rearrangement joins TRBV6-1 to TRBJ2-2; weak D call: TRBD1 (5 bases). Per germline, CDR1 MNHNS and CDR2 SASEGT. Trimming removed 4 bases at V and 3 bases at J, with 12 bases between. The CDR3 consists of 15 residues. Here the CDR3 DNA reads TGTGCCAGCAGTGTCAGGGTTCGGGACACCGGGGAGCTGTTTTTT. Residues: CASSVRVRDTGELFF.

V gene TRBV9 combines with J gene TRBJ1-2, with a weak D call TRBD1 (5 bases). There are 13 residues in the CDR3. Germline V gene data show CDR1 as SGDLS and CDR2 as YYNGEE. The V end was cut by 4 bases, the J end by 8 bases, with 15 bases between. The CDR3 loop is CASSRSNGDGYTF. CDR3 coding DNA: TGTGCCAGCAGCCGATCGAACGGGGACGGCTACACCTTC.

The V and J genes are TRBV27 and TRBJ2-5; unclear D gene. This CDR3 has 13 residues. Trimming pared 0 bases from V and 7 bases from J, leaving 9 bases between. Germline values: CDR1 MNHEY, CDR2 SMNVEV (reference sequence). The CDR3 protein is CASSLSGEWTQYF. The CDR3 nucleotides are TGTGCCAGCAGTTTATCCGGTGAATGGACCCAGTACTTC.

DNA of the CDR3: TGCGCCAGCAGCCCTCTAAGGGGTCCAGATACGCAGTATTTT. It translates to CASSPLRGPDTQYF. The V gene is TRBV4-1, the J gene TRBJ2-3; D might be TRBD1 (5 bases). Germline CDR1 reads MGHRA; CDR2 reads YSYEKL. This CDR3 is 14 amino acids long. Trimming removed 4 bases from V and 4 bases from J, with 12 bases in between.

Remarks on this clone: At the DNA level, this CDR3 is encoded by other sequences in the same sample as well. The chain recombines TRBV19 with TRBJ2-7, with D possibly TRBD1 on 6 matching bases. V was pared by 5 bases and J by 1 base, with 9 bases between. Germline V gene lookup returns CDR1 LNHDA and CDR2 SQIVND (reference sequence). The CDR3 sequence is 13 residues long. This CDR3 is CASSYRESYEQYF. The CDR3 DNA sequence: TGTGCCAGTAGTTACAGGGAGTCCTACGAGCAGTACTTC.

The chain has TRBV5-4 and TRBJ2-1; D might be TRBD2 (6 bases). Between the trimmed V and J ends, which lost 0 bases and 7 bases, there was a span of 14 bases. CDR3 length: 15 amino acids. Germline V gives CDR1 SGHNT, CDR2 YYREEE (reference sequence). Here the CDR3 reads CASSLDAASANEQFF. CDR3 DNA: TGTGCCAGCAGCTTGGATGCGGCTAGCGCAAATGAGCAGTTCTTC. The variable domain in full, with the rest retrieved from reference TRBV5-4 and TRBJ2-1, is ETGVTQSPTHLIKTRGQQVTLRCSSQSGHNTVSWYQQALGQGPQFIFQYYREEENGRGNFPPRFSGLQFPNYSSELNVNALELDDSALYLCASSLDAASANEQFFGPGTRLTVL.

The chain carries TRBV6-1 and TRBJ2-7; D unresolved. Trimming removed 1 base at V and 5 bases at J, with 6 bases between. The germline gives CDR1 MNHNS, CDR2 SASEGT. The CDR3 covers 12 residues. This CDR3 is CASSEDPDEQYF. The CDR3, as DNA: TGTGCCAGCAGTGAAGATCCGGACGAGCAGTACTTC.

J is TRBJ2-7 and V is TRBV4-3; D remains ambiguous. The CDR3 extends over 15 amino acids. V lost 1 base to trimming and J lost 7 bases, with 17 bases between them. Germline CDR1 reads LGHNA; CDR2 reads YSLEER. CDR3 DNA: TGCGCCAGCAGCCAAGTAAGGGTCCCCGTTTGGGAGCAGTACTTC. Encoded protein: CASSQVRVPVWEQYF.

This chain joins TRBV2 and TRBJ1-2; TRBD1 might be the D (5 bases). CDR1 is SNHLY, CDR2 FYNNEI, per germline. The CDR3 loop spans 13 amino acids. V shed 11 bases and J shed 8 bases, with 21 bases lying between them. Here the CDR3 reads CAERNGGVRGYTF. The CDR3 DNA sequence: TGTGCCGAAAGGAACGGGGGGGTGCGCGGCTACACCTTC.

V gene TRBV5-5 combines with J gene TRBJ1-4, with D tentatively TRBD1 (6 bases). The CDR3 has 15 residues. The V end was cut by 0 bases, the J end by 7 bases, with 13 bases between. The germline V gene encodes CDR1 SGHKS and CDR2 YYEKEE (reference sequence). In DNA, the CDR3 is TGTGCCAGCAGCTTGGTATCGGGGGGCGTTGAAAAACTGTTTTTT. It yields the protein CASSLVSGGVEKLFF.

Turning to this clone: Other DNA sequences within the sample encode an identical CDR3. The rearrangement uses TRBV28 and TRBJ1-1; no firm D call. V lost 6 bases to trimming and J lost 1 base, with 9 bases between them. There are 13 residues in the CDR3. Germline CDR1 reads MDHEN; CDR2 reads SYDVKM. The CDR3 bases are TGTGCCAGCAGCTGGACGGGGAACACTGAAGCTTTCTTT. Protein: CASSWTGNTEAFF.

The CDR3 region has the DNA TGTGCCAGCAGCCCCGGGGCGGGCTATGGCTACACCTTC. This gives the protein CASSPGAGYGYTF. The V call is TRBV7-2, the J call TRBJ1-2; tentative D call: TRBD1 (5 bases). The ends were cut back, 5 bases at V and 4 bases at J, with 11 bases in the middle. This CDR3 region has 13 residues. Germline CDR1 is SGHTA and CDR2 is FQGNSA.

V and J are TRBV4-1 and TRBJ1-1; D is undetermined. Trimming left V 0 bases short and J 11 bases short, with 10 bases between. This CDR3 contains 12 residues. Per the germline V gene, CDR1 is MGHRA and CDR2 is YSYEKL. CDR3 in amino acids: CASSQDGGAAFF. For the CDR3, the DNA is TGCGCCAGCAGCCAAGATGGAGGCGCGGCTTTCTTT.

This clone showed up just once. The chain carries TRBV5-1 and TRBJ1-4; a weak D match, TRBD1 (6 bases). Germline V lookup: CDR1 SGHRS, CDR2 YFSETQ. The CDR3 has 17 residues. V was clipped by 2 bases and J by 0 bases, with 14 bases between them. The CDR3 loop reads CASSLYGGPPTNEKLFF. DNA of the CDR3: TGCGCCAGCAGCTTATACGGGGGCCCCCCAACTAATGAAAAACTGTTTTTT. Full variable domain (rest looked up from reference TRBV5-1 and TRBJ1-4): KAGVTQTPRYLIKTRGQQVTLSCSPISGHRSVSWYQQTPGQGLQFLFEYFSETQRNKGNFPGRFSGRQFSNSRSEMNVSTLELGDSALYLCASSLYGGPPTNEKLFFGSGTQLSVL.

The rearrangement uses TRBV27 and TRBJ2-5, with TRBD1 as a possible D gene (6 bases). Trimming removed 4 bases from V and 5 bases from J, with 14 bases in between. The CDR3 runs to 14 residues. The germline V gene encodes CDR1 MNHEY and CDR2 SMNVEV (reference sequence). Here the CDR3 reads CASSSQGSLETQYF. The CDR3 nucleotides are TGTGCCAGCAGTTCACAGGGATCCCTGGAGACCCAGTACTTC.

This clone was counted between two and nine times. This chain links TRBV25-1 with TRBJ1-2; D remains ambiguous. V lost 3 bases and J lost 1, with 6 bases in between. Germline values: CDR1 MGHDK, CDR2 SYGVNS. This CDR3 region has 13 residues. The CDR3 loop is CASSDQVNYGYTF. DNA for the CDR3: TGTGCCAGCAGTGACCAAGTTAACTATGGCTACACCTTC.

V usage is TRBV19 and J usage is TRBJ1-1, with 10 bases lining up with TRBD1. J gave up 2 bases and V 1 base, and 4 bases lay outside the gene matches. CDR3 length equals 16 residues. The V gene's germline CDR1 is LNHDA and CDR2 SQIVND (reference sequence). As DNA, the CDR3 is TGTGCCAGTAGTATAGTAGGGACAGGGGTAAACACTGAAGCTTTCTTT. Its protein is CASSIVGTGVNTEAFF.

The V and J genes are TRBV7-2 and TRBJ2-2; tentatively, D is TRBD1 (5 bases). The V gene lost 0 bases and the J gene lost 6 bases, with 11 bases spanning the gap. The CDR3 spans 15 residues. Germline V gene sequence: CDR1 SGHTA, CDR2 FQGNSA. The CDR3 sequence: CASSLALQVPGELFF. CDR3 in DNA: TGTGCCAGCAGCTTAGCCCTACAGGTTCCCGGGGAGCTGTTTTTT.